Listed below are T cell receptor beta chains from one sample, sequenced in a study of T-cell memory formation after mild COVID-19. A single record per CDR3 protein comes from TCRdb applying MiXCR to the 5' RACE reads. There are 450,000 to 650,000 distinct CDR3 sequences in the sample; less than 25% occur only once, and around 9.2% lies in the top ten. The material sequenced was PBMCs or a T cell subset sorted from them (not recorded which). The source is an adult woman who had mild COVID-19 (a few samples of this study predate the infection). Cell type and time point are not known. Both conserved end residues are part of each CDR3. The D gene is left open where the match is weak. Some rows have no size entry. The others give once, few or many, or a class for an expanded clone.

j_call: TRBJ2-3
cdr3_length: 16
d_call: .
v_call: TRBV4-3
clone_size: many
cdr3_aa: CASSQDLQGWTDTQYF
cdr3_nt: TGCGCCAGCAGCCAAGATTTGCAGGGTTGGACAGATACGCAGTATTTT

j_call: TRBJ1-2
cdr3_length: 14
d_call: TRBD1
v_call: TRBV5-1
clone_size: .
cdr3_aa: CASTPSLGGGGYTF
cdr3_nt: TGCGCCAGCACCCCCTCGTTAGGGGGCGGTGGCTACACCTTC

j_call: TRBJ2-5
cdr3_length: 13
d_call: .
v_call: TRBV2
clone_size: many
cdr3_aa: CASSAGAQETQYF
cdr3_nt: TGTGCCAGCAGTGCAGGGGCTCAAGAGACCCAGTACTTC

j_call: TRBJ2-1
cdr3_length: 17
d_call: .
v_call: TRBV24-1
clone_size: .
cdr3_aa: CATSDLQRGFALNEQFF
cdr3_nt: TGTGCCACCAGTGATTTGCAGAGGGGTTTCGCGTTAAATGAGCAGTTCTTC

j_call: TRBJ2-7
cdr3_length: 16
d_call: .
v_call: TRBV5-1
clone_size: few
cdr3_aa: CASKSVGGIFSYEQYF
cdr3_nt: TGCGCCAGCAAGTCCGTCGGGGGCATCTTCTCCTACGAGCAGTACTTC

j_call: TRBJ2-7
cdr3_length: 14
d_call: .
v_call: TRBV10-2
clone_size: few
cdr3_aa: CASSVSGSSYEQYF
cdr3_nt: TGCGCCAGCAGTGTCAGCGGTAGCTCCTACGAGCAGTACTTC

j_call: TRBJ2-2
cdr3_length: 15
d_call: TRBD1
v_call: TRBV9
clone_size: few
cdr3_aa: CASRAPGGAGGELFF
cdr3_nt: TGTGCCAGCAGAGCCCCAGGGGGCGCCGGCGGGGAGCTGTTTTTT

j_call: TRBJ2-1
cdr3_length: 16
d_call: .
v_call: TRBV14
clone_size: few
cdr3_aa: CASSRMGTGQQKEQFF
cdr3_nt: TGTGCCAGCAGCCGGATGGGGACCGGACAGCAAAAGGAGCAGTTCTTC

j_call: TRBJ1-1
cdr3_length: 15
d_call: .
v_call: TRBV11-3
clone_size: .
cdr3_aa: CASSPGPPRNTEAFF
cdr3_nt: TGTGCCAGCAGCCCTGGGCCTCCAAGGAACACTGAAGCTTTCTTT

j_call: TRBJ2-3
cdr3_length: 15
d_call: .
v_call: TRBV29-1
clone_size: .
cdr3_aa: CSVEAGADSTDTQYF
cdr3_nt: TGCAGCGTTGAAGCGGGGGCCGATAGCACAGATACGCAGTATTTT

j_call: TRBJ1-5
cdr3_length: 13
d_call: .
v_call: TRBV12-3/TRBV12-4
clone_size: .
cdr3_aa: CASMLGSNQPQHF
cdr3_nt: TGTGCCAGCATGCTTGGGAGCAATCAGCCCCAGCATTTT

j_call: TRBJ2-7
cdr3_length: 14
d_call: .
v_call: TRBV13
clone_size: .
cdr3_aa: CASSLGIQGSGLYF
cdr3_nt: TGTGCCAGCAGCTTAGGAATTCAGGGTTCGGGTTTGTACTTC